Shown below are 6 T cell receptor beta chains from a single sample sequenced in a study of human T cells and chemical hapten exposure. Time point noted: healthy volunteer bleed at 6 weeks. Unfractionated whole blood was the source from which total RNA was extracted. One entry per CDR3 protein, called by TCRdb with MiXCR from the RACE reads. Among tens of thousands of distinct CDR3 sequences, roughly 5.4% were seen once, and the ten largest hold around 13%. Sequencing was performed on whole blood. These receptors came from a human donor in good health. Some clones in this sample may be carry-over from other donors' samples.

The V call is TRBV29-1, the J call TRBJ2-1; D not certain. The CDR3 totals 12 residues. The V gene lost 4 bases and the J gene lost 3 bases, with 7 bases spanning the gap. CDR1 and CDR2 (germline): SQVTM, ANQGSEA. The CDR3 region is CSVAGSYNEQFF. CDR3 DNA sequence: TGCAGCGTTGCTGGCAGCTACAATGAGCAGTTCTTC.

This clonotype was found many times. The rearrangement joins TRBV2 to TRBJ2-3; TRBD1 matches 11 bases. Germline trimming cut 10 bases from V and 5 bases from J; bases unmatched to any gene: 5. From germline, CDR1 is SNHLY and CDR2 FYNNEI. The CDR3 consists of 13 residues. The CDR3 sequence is CATGQGARDTQYF. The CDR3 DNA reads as TGTGCCACCGGACAGGGGGCGAGAGATACGCAGTATTTT.

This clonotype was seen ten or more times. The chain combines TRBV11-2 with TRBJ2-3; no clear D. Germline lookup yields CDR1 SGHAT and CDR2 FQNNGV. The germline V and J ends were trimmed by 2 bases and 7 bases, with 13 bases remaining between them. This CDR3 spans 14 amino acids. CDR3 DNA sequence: TGTGCCAGCAGCTTATCAGTAGCAGCAAATACGCAGTATTTT. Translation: CASSLSVAANTQYF.

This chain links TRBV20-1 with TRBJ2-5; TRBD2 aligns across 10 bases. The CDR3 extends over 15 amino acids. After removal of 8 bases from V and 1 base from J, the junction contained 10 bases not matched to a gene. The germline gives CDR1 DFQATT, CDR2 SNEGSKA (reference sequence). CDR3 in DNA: TGCAGTACTGTTTACTTAGCGGGAGGCCAAGAGACCCAGTACTTC. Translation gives CSTVYLAGGQETQYF.

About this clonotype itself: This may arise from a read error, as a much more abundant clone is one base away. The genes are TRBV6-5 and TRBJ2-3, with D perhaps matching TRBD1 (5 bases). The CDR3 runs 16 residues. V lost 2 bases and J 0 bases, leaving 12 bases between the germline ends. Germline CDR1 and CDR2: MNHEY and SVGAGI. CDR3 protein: CASSYLHGASTDTQYF. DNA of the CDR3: TGTGCCAGCAGTTACCTACATGGGGCCAGCACAGATACGCAGTATTTT.

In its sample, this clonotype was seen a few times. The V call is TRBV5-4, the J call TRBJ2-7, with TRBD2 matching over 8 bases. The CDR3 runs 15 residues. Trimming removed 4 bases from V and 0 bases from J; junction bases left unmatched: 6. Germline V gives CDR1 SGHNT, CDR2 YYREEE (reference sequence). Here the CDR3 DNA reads TGTGCCAGCAGCCTGTCCGGGACTAGCTCCTACGAGCAGTACTTC. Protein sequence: CASSLSGTSSYEQYF.